The 13 T cell receptor beta chains listed next were all sequenced from one sample in a study of Graves' ophthalmopathy and Graves' hyperthyroidism. RNA transcripts served as template for amplifying TCR beta CDR3 sequences. Following a first-round RT-PCR that used HTBI primers, a second-round multiplex PCR was carried out. TCRdb reprocessed the multiplex PCR reads with MiXCR, giving one entry per CDR3 protein. The table lists over a million distinct CDR3 sequences, 36% of them singletons. Sample: peripheral blood or thyroid tissue (not recorded which). The receptors here all came from an adult man with Graves' hyperthyroidism.

In regard to this clonotype: One end of the junction does not line up with germline, which may come from a read error. The chain has TRBV15 and TRBJ1-2; weak D call: TRBD1 (6 bases). The CDR3 has 14 residues. Germline V CDR1 and CDR2: LNHNV, YYDKDF (reference sequence). CDR3 sequence (DNA): TGTGCCACCAGCAGAGTTACAGGGATGGGTGGCCACACCTTC. Residues: CATSRVTGMGGHTF. The full variable domain, its missing parts supplied by reference TRBV15 and TRBJ1-2, is DAMVIQNPRYQVTQFGKPVTLSCSQTLNHNVMYWYQQKSSQAPKLLFHYYDKDFNNEADTPDNFQSRRPNTSFCFLDIRSPGLGDTAMYLCATSRVTGMGGHTFGSGTRLTVV.

This chain joins TRBV20-1 and TRBJ2-5; D may be TRBD1 or TRBD2 (6 bases each). The germline CDR1 and CDR2 sequences are DFQATT and SNEGSKA (reference sequence). The CDR3 covers 15 residues. V was pared by 1 base and J by 5 bases, with 17 bases between. CDR3 amino acids: CSARGITGTRETQYF. The CDR3 bases are TGCAGTGCTAGAGGCATTACAGGGACTCGGGAGACCCAGTACTTC.

This chain uses TRBV20-1 with TRBJ1-6; TRBD1 is a possible D gene (6 bases). The germline V gene encodes CDR1 DFQATT and CDR2 SNEGSKA (reference sequence). Trimming removed 2 bases from V and 7 bases from J, with 12 bases in between. The CDR3 covers 14 residues. This chain's CDR3 is CSARTGRENSPLHF. The CDR3 DNA sequence: TGCAGTGCTAGAACAGGGCGGGAAAATTCACCCCTCCACTTT.

With regard to this clonotype: Given a much more abundant clone one base away, this may be a read error. The chain combines TRBV5-6 with TRBJ2-7; a weak D match, TRBD2 (7 bases). The CDR3 is 14 residues long. Germline-derived CDR1 and CDR2 are SGHDT and YYEEEE. This CDR3 is CASSPGAGVYEPYF. DNA of the CDR3: TGTGCCAGCAGCCCGGGGGCGGGGGTCTACGAGCCGTACTTC.

This clonotype was seen many times. The chain carries TRBV7-8 and TRBJ2-7, with 10 bases identical to TRBD2. V lost 4 bases, J lost 3 bases, and 6 bases stayed unmatched. Germline V CDR1 and CDR2: SGHVS, FQNEAQ. CDR3 length: 15 residues. The CDR3 region is CASSSPSGSYYEQYF. In DNA, the CDR3 is TGTGCCAGCAGCTCTCCTAGCGGGAGCTACTACGAGCAGTACTTC.

J is TRBJ1-6 and V is TRBV5-1, with TRBD1 identical over 9 bases. The CDR3 sequence is 17 residues long. With 9 bases clipped from V and 10 bases from J, the junction kept 20 bases outside the gene matches. CDR1 and CDR2 from the germline V gene are SGHRS and YFSETQ. The CDR3 DNA is TGCGCCAACTCACTTCTCATCCGGGACAGGGTATCCTCACCCCTCCACTTT. It is translated as CANSLLIRDRVSSPLHF.

J is TRBJ1-5 and V is TRBV12-3 or TRBV12-4; TRBD1 matches at 7 bases. V shed 4 bases, J shed 7 bases, and the junction held 7 bases outside the gene matches. The CDR3 is 14 amino acids. CDR3 protein: CASSWKQGRQPQHF. Written as DNA, the CDR3 is TGTGCCAGCAGTTGGAAACAGGGGCGACAGCCCCAGCATTTT.

The chain has TRBV6-5 and TRBJ1-1, with D possibly TRBD1 on 6 matching bases. The germline V gene encodes CDR1 MNHEY and CDR2 SVGAGI. The V gene lost 10 bases and the J gene lost 8 bases, with 20 bases spanning the gap. There are 13 residues in the CDR3. CDR3 residues: CAIRPSRGAEAFF. CDR3 sequence (DNA): TGTGCCATCAGGCCGAGCCGGGGGGCAGAAGCTTTCTTT.

The J gene is TRBJ2-5, the V gene TRBV12-3 or TRBV12-4; D is possibly TRBD2 (6 bases). V lost 6 bases and J 5 bases, leaving 16 bases between the germline ends. This CDR3 contains 14 residues. The CDR3 DNA reads TGTGCCAGCAGCCCGAGGCTAGCGAGGGAGACCCAGTACTTC. It is translated as CASSPRLARETQYF.

The genes are TRBV7-2 and TRBJ2-6; 14 bases line up with TRBD2. Trimming removed 4 bases from V and 9 bases from J; junction bases left unmatched: 2. Germline CDR1 and CDR2: SGHTA and FQGNSA. The CDR3 is 15 residues long. In DNA, the CDR3 is TGTGCCAGCAGCTCGGGGACTAGCGGGAGCAACGTCCTGACTTTC. It yields the protein CASSSGTSGSNVLTF.

J is TRBJ2-7 and V is TRBV6-6, with TRBD2 matching 10 bases. The germline gives CDR1 MNHNY, CDR2 SVGAGI (reference sequence). V lost 6 bases, J lost 2 bases, and 4 bases stayed unmatched. The CDR3 consists of 14 residues. CDR3 loop: CASRSLAGPYEQYF. Written as DNA, the CDR3 is TGTGCCAGCAGGTCACTAGCGGGACCCTACGAGCAGTACTTC.

This clonotype was seen at least ten times. The rearrangement links TRBV20-1 to TRBJ2-7, with D unresolved. This CDR3 region has 11 residues. Trimming pared 6 bases from V and 4 bases from J, leaving 10 bases between. From germline, CDR1 is DFQATT and CDR2 SNEGSKA (reference sequence). This CDR3 reads CSAPTEYEQYF. The CDR3 DNA reads TGCAGTGCACCCACGGAGTACGAGCAGTACTTC.

A word on this clonotype: This may come from a read error, since a much larger clone is one base off. V gene TRBV5-1 combines with J gene TRBJ2-7; 9 bases map to TRBD2. CDR1 and CDR2 (germline): SGHRS, YFSETQ. With 3 bases clipped from V and 6 bases from J, the junction kept 10 bases outside the gene matches. CDR3 length: 15 residues. CDR3 amino acids: CASSWTGTSPSEQYF. CDR3 bases: TGCGCCAGCAGCTGGACCGGGACTAGCCCCAGCGAGCAGTACTTC.